This T cell receptor (beta chain) stems from a study of CD8+ T cells in alopecia areata. Study in general: Scoring of treated patients' severity used the percentage of affected scalp area.

The germline V gene encodes CDR1 SEHNR and CDR2 FQNEAQ (reference sequence). V gave up 6 bases and J gave up 6 bases, with 21 bases separating them. The CDR3 consists of 16 residues. Sequencing relied on a cDNA template that was reverse transcribed from extracted RNA. The method was immunoSEQ multiplex PCR; TCRdb's version includes in-frame clones alone and lacks a portion of them. The data show around 300,000 clones, with 45% to 70% seen just once and around 0.92% held by the top ten. Study-wide points: Many expanded lesional clones stayed in scalp and blood while on tofacitinib. It was less clear whether patients shared TCRs than it was in mice, possibly because of HLA. Clonality was higher in lesional than normal scalp, especially in alopecia totalis/universalis.

Treatment denoted: oral pan-JAK inhibitor, 5-10 mg twice daily. This clone was counted only a few times. What it binds is not known. Sample: CD4+ T cells sorted from blood, taken at approximately week 51, from a patient treated with tofacitinib. The chain employs TRBV7-9 and TRBJ2-1; D may be TRBD1 (6 bases). The sequence was obtained from a human donor with alopecia areata. The CDR3 spells CASRGTRFVDPNEQFF. In nucleotides, the CDR3 is TGTGCCAGCAGGGGGACACGCTTTGTGGACCCCAATGAGCAGTTCTTC.